These 26 T cell receptor beta chains originate from one sample sequenced in a study of blood T cell repertoires in COVID-19. Produced via immunoSEQ multiplex PCR; TCRdb's table is partial and in-frame only. Among about 290,000 clones, under 90% were seen once, and the ten largest hold 11%. Material: peripheral blood. These receptors were taken from a woman aged 25 to 39 with COVID-19, enrolled during active disease.

This rearrangement joins TRBV11-2 to TRBJ1-1; D is undetermined. This CDR3 spans 13 amino acids. The V end lost 1 base, the J end lost 3 bases, and 6 bases lay between the germline ends. Germline V lookup: CDR1 SGHAT, CDR2 FQNNGV. CDR3: CASSLARDTEAFF. CDR3 sequence (DNA): TGTGCCAGCAGCTTAGCTCGGGACACTGAAGCTTTCTTT.

This clone was observed once. The chain carries TRBV7-2 and TRBJ1-6, with 8 positions matching TRBD1. V lost 3 bases, J lost 9 bases, and 4 bases stayed unmatched. Germline CDR1 SGHTA, CDR2 FQGNSA. The CDR3 contains 14 residues. The CDR3 spells CASSLGTGSSPLHF. Written as DNA, the CDR3 is TGTGCCAGCAGCTTGGGGACAGGAAGTTCACCCCTCCACTTT.

The chain combines TRBV4-1 with TRBJ1-1; the D gene is possibly TRBD1 (5 bases). The CDR3 runs 14 residues. Germline CDR1 is MGHRA and CDR2 is YSYEKL. V lost 0 bases and J lost 10, with 15 bases in between. The CDR3 spells CASSQDSGLVGAFF. The CDR3 nucleotides read TGCGCCAGCAGCCAAGATTCAGGGCTGGTTGGAGCTTTCTTT.

The chain has TRBV7-6 and TRBJ2-2, with TRBD1 identical over 7 bases. The germline CDR1 and CDR2 sequences are SGHVS and FNYEAQ. This CDR3 is built from 14 residues. The V gene end was trimmed by 5 bases and the J gene end by 6 bases; junction bases not matched to a gene: 6. This CDR3 reads CASSPKTGSGELFF. In nucleotides, the CDR3 is TGTGCCAGCAGCCCCAAGACAGGGTCCGGGGAGCTGTTTTTT.

The chain couples TRBV9 to TRBJ1-2; TRBD1 aligns across 10 bases. The junction had 7 bases not matched to a gene; V was cut back by 3 bases and J by 8 bases. The CDR3 loop spans 14 amino acids. CDR1 and CDR2 (germline): SGDLS, YYNGEE. DNA for the CDR3: TGTGCCAGCAGCGGCGACAGGGGGCTCAGGGGCTACACCTTC. The encoded protein is CASSGDRGLRGYTF. The full variable domain, in which reference TRBV9 and TRBJ1-2 provide the parts outside the CDR3, is DSGVTQTPKHLITATGQRVTLRCSPRSGDLSVYWYQQSLDQGLQFLIQYYNGEERAKGNILERFSAQQFPDLHSELNLSSLELGDSALYFCASSGDRGLRGYTFGSGTRLTVV.

The chain couples TRBV4-1 to TRBJ2-5, with a weak D call TRBD2 (6 bases). Germline assignment: CDR1 MGHRA and CDR2 YSYEKL. Trimming left V 9 bases short and J 1 base short, with 12 bases between. The CDR3 runs to 13 residues. Written as DNA, the CDR3 is TGCGCCAGGGGGGAGGACTTCCAAGAGACCCAGTACTTC. Translating it yields CARGEDFQETQYF.

The chain employs TRBV4-1 and TRBJ2-1, with TRBD2 as a possible D gene (6 bases). The CDR3 is 16 residues long. Germline lookup yields CDR1 MGHRA and CDR2 YSYEKL. V shed 4 bases and J shed 5 bases, with 18 bases lying between them. Here the CDR3 reads CASSPVSGRGNNEQFF. CDR3 DNA sequence: TGCGCCAGCAGCCCCGTGTCGGGACGGGGGAACAATGAGCAGTTCTTC.

J is TRBJ2-7 and V is TRBV9; the D gene is possibly TRBD2 (6 bases). Germline CDR1 reads SGDLS; CDR2 reads YYNGEE. The CDR3 has 16 amino acids. The ends were cut back, 0 bases at V and 2 bases at J, with 15 bases in the middle. The CDR3 DNA reads as TGTGCCAGCAGCGTAGGAAAGGGACTGCAAACCTACGAGCAGTACTTC. Translated: CASSVGKGLQTYEQYF. Based on the CDR3 plus reference TRBV9 and TRBJ2-7, the full variable domain is DSGVTQTPKHLITATGQRVTLRCSPRSGDLSVYWYQQSLDQGLQFLIQYYNGEERAKGNILERFSAQQFPDLHSELNLSSLELGDSALYFCASSVGKGLQTYEQYFGPGTRLTVT.

Only a few counts were recorded for this clone. This chain links TRBV2 with TRBJ1-4; TRBD1 matches 8 bases. Germline assignment: CDR1 SNHLY and CDR2 FYNNEI. The trim removed 10 bases at V and 8 bases at J, leaving 15 bases unmatched. The length of the CDR3 is 15 residues. This chain's CDR3 is CATRPVGQVKEKLFF. As DNA, the CDR3 is TGTGCCACAAGGCCTGTGGGACAGGTGAAAGAAAAACTGTTTTTT.

J is TRBJ1-1 and V is TRBV18; maybe TRBD1 (5 bases). The germline V gene encodes CDR1 KGHSH and CDR2 LQKENI. V gave up 2 bases and J gave up 8 bases, with 18 bases separating them. The CDR3 has 15 amino acids. The CDR3 DNA reads TGTGCCAGCTCACCATTCAGGGTCGGCTACGTGGAAGCTTTCTTT. The encoded protein is CASSPFRVGYVEAFF.

The V and J genes are TRBV19 and TRBJ1-1; the match to TRBD1 covers 10 bases. V shed 8 bases, J shed 0 bases, and the junction held 9 bases outside the gene matches. The CDR3 is 16 amino acids. CDR1 LNHDA and CDR2 SQIVND come from the germline V gene (reference sequence). The CDR3 spells CASERTGGLLNTEAFF. The CDR3 nucleotides are TGTGCCAGTGAACGGACAGGGGGACTCCTGAACACTGAAGCTTTCTTT.

This clone was counted a single time. The chain links TRBV5-5 to TRBJ2-3; no firm D call. The germline gives CDR1 SGHKS, CDR2 YYEKEE (reference sequence). V was trimmed by 2 bases and J by 0 bases, leaving 7 bases between them. This CDR3 contains 14 residues. Here the CDR3 reads CASSFRSSTDTQYF. The CDR3 DNA follows: TGTGCCAGCAGCTTCAGAAGTAGCACAGATACGCAGTATTTT.

The chain employs TRBV5-4 and TRBJ2-5; a weak D match, TRBD2 (5 bases). Trimming took off 4 bases at V and 5 bases at J, with 12 bases between the two ends. The length of the CDR3 is 13 residues. Germline lookup yields CDR1 SGHNT and CDR2 YYREEE (reference sequence). CDR3 residues: CASSPVREETQYF. The CDR3 region has the DNA TGTGCCAGCAGCCCAGTTAGGGAGGAGACCCAGTACTTC. Full variable domain (remainder filled in from reference TRBV5-4 and TRBJ2-5): ETGVTQSPTHLIKTRGQQVTLRCSSQSGHNTVSWYQQALGQGPQFIFQYYREEENGRGNFPPRFSGLQFPNYSSELNVNALELDDSALYLCASSPVREETQYFGPGTRLLVL.

The rearrangement links TRBV7-9 to TRBJ1-3; unclear D gene. The V gene's germline CDR1 is SEHNR and CDR2 FQNEAQ (reference sequence). The CDR3 totals 13 residues. The CDR3 loop is CAAPGKNRNTIYF. The CDR3 region has the DNA TGTGCTGCGCCGGGGAAGAACCGGAACACCATATATTTT.

The chain is built from TRBV5-3 and TRBJ1-6; D is perhaps TRBD1 (5 bases). TRBV5-3 is known as an ORF, though its function is uncertain. The CDR3 spans 19 residues. V was trimmed by 4 bases and J by 7 bases, leaving 27 bases between them. The CDR3 DNA reads TGTGCCAGAAGCGACTGTCCGCCGACAGCCGCCTGCAAGAATTCACCCCTCCACTTT. The encoded protein is CARSDCPPTAACKNSPLHF.

CDR3 DNA sequence: TGTGCCAGCAGCCTCGGGGGGGCCCAGACCCAGTACTTC. Amino acids: CASSLGGAQTQYF. V usage is TRBV5-4 and J usage is TRBJ2-5, with 8 bases fitting TRBD2. The CDR3 sequence is 13 residues long. The J segment lost 6 bases and the V segment lost 4 bases, leaving 5 bases of the junction unmatched. Germline V CDR1 and CDR2: SGHNT, YYREEE (reference sequence). The entire variable domain, with the rest obtained from reference TRBV5-4 and TRBJ2-5, is as follows: ETGVTQSPTHLIKTRGQQVTLRCSSQSGHNTVSWYQQALGQGPQFIFQYYREEENGRGNFPPRFSGLQFPNYSSELNVNALELDDSALYLCASSLGGAQTQYFGPGTRLLVL.

The CDR3 here is CSASRTGRKETQYF. The CDR3 DNA follows: TGCAGTGCTAGTCGGACAGGACGGAAAGAGACCCAGTACTTC. The V gene is TRBV20-1, the J gene TRBJ2-5; 7 positions agree with TRBD1. Per germline, CDR1 DFQATT and CDR2 SNEGSKA (reference sequence). With 3 bases clipped from V and 3 bases from J, the junction kept 7 bases outside the gene matches. This CDR3 has 14 amino acids.

The genes are TRBV5-5 and TRBJ2-3, with 8 bases identical to TRBD2. The ends lost 0 bases at V and 2 bases at J; junction bases unmatched: 5. The CDR3 contains 16 residues. Looked up from germline, CDR1 is SGHKS and CDR2 is YYEKEE (reference sequence). In nucleotides, the CDR3 is TGTGCCAGCAGCTTGGTTGGGACTAGTCTCACAGATACGCAGTATTTT. It is translated as CASSLVGTSLTDTQYF.

This chain connects TRBV3-1 (or the pseudogene TRBV3-2) to TRBJ1-5, with 7 bases identical to TRBD1. Germline V gene lookup returns CDR1 LGHDT and CDR2 YNNKEL (reference sequence). Trimming took 1 base from V and 6 from J; bases not matched to a gene: 6. This CDR3 contains 15 residues. The CDR3 region is CASSQGAGGSQPQHF. The DNA for the CDR3 is TGTGCCAGCAGCCAAGGGGCAGGGGGGAGTCAGCCCCAGCATTTT.

The chain uses TRBV5-5 and TRBJ2-7; D ambiguous. The V gene lost 4 bases and the J gene lost 2 bases, with 19 bases spanning the gap. This CDR3 has 16 residues. Per germline, CDR1 SGHKS and CDR2 YYEKEE (reference sequence). The CDR3 DNA reads as TGTGCCAGCAGCCCGGCCCGGGTGATCCCGACCTACGAGCAGTACTTC. Its protein product is CASSPARVIPTYEQYF.

The V gene is TRBV2, the J gene TRBJ2-7; D may be TRBD2 (5 bases). The CDR3 has 14 residues. Trimming shortened V by 6 bases and J by 5 bases, and 17 bases separated the two germline ends. CDR1 and CDR2 (germline): SNHLY, FYNNEI. CDR3 loop: CASRDEGSRDEQYF. The CDR3 region has the DNA TGTGCCAGCAGGGACGAGGGCTCTAGAGACGAGCAGTACTTC.

The rearrangement joins TRBV9 to TRBJ2-3; TRBD1 aligns across 9 bases. The CDR3 extends over 13 amino acids. J gave up 4 bases and V 7 bases, and 4 bases lay outside the gene matches. Per germline, CDR1 SGDLS and CDR2 YYNGEE. The CDR3 here is CASSGQGPDTQYF. The CDR3 nucleotides are TGTGCCAGCTCTGGACAGGGGCCAGATACGCAGTATTTT.

In nucleotides, the CDR3 is TGTGCCAGCAGGGGCGACAGGGGGATGTGGACTGAAGCTTTCTTT. Translated, it gives CASRGDRGMWTEAFF. This chain connects TRBV6-5 to TRBJ1-1; 9 nucleotides align to TRBD1. Germline V gene data show CDR1 as MNHEY and CDR2 as SVGAGI. This CDR3 comprises 15 residues. Unmatched junction bases numbered 10, after V lost 6 bases and J lost 5 bases.

The chain links TRBV15 to TRBJ2-3, with a possible D match to TRBD1 (6 bases). Germline CDR1 and CDR2: LNHNV and YYDKDF (reference sequence). The CDR3 totals 16 residues. The ends were cut back, 2 bases at V and 5 bases at J, with 17 bases in the middle. The CDR3, as DNA: TGTGCCACCAGCAGAAGGGACACCCGAGGAAAAGATACGCAGTATTTT. Encoded protein: CATSRRDTRGKDTQYF.

The chain couples TRBV6-5 to TRBJ2-7, with TRBD1 identical over 9 bases. Germline V CDR1 and CDR2: MNHEY, SVGAGI. V lost 7 bases, J lost 2 bases, and 6 bases stayed unmatched. The CDR3 loop spans 14 amino acids. DNA of the CDR3: TGTGCCAGCACCAAACAGGGGGCAACCTACGAGCAGTACTTC. This encodes CASTKQGATYEQYF.

The rearrangement links TRBV19 to TRBJ2-1; D uncertain. Trimming removed 3 bases at V and 3 bases at J, with 9 bases between. Germline V lookup: CDR1 LNHDA, CDR2 SQIVND (reference sequence). This CDR3 spans 14 amino acids. The CDR3 reads CASSIGGDYNEQFF. The CDR3, as DNA: TGTGCCAGTAGTATTGGTGGAGACTACAATGAGCAGTTCTTC.